These 27 T cell receptor beta chains share one sample of origin, sequenced in a study of shared clonotypes between healthy human individuals. Repertoires were generated with immunoSEQ multiplex PCR, while TCRdb's copy carries only in-frame clones and drops some. The data contain about 1,500,000 clones, approximately 96% of them singletons. What was sequenced was naive CD4+ T cells sorted from blood. The subset: CD45RA+ positively selected. The receptors originated from a young man in good health.

The chain recombines TRBV5-1 with TRBJ2-7; the match to TRBD2 covers 9 bases. Trimming removed 4 bases from V and 3 bases from J; junction bases left unmatched: 23. The CDR3 consists of 20 residues. CDR1 SGHRS and CDR2 YFSETQ come from the germline V gene. The CDR3 coding sequence is TGCGCCAGCAGCCCGGGAGGTTCGGGACAGTTGACTAGCGGAGGCTACGAGCAGTACTTC. Its protein is CASSPGGSGQLTSGGYEQYF.

This chain joins TRBV9 and TRBJ2-1; 9 nucleotides line up with TRBD2. CDR3 length: 15 amino acids. Germline V CDR1 and CDR2: SGDLS, YYNGEE. V lost 6 bases to trimming and J lost 0 bases; unmatched junction nucleotides: 4. CDR3 sequence: CASNIAGASYNEQFF. DNA of the CDR3: TGTGCCAGCAACATAGCGGGAGCCTCCTACAATGAGCAGTTCTTC.

This chain links TRBV27 with TRBJ2-7; D possibly corresponds to TRBD2 (6 bases). Germline loops: CDR1 MNHEY, CDR2 SMNVEV (reference sequence). The V end lost 5 bases, the J end lost 2 bases, and 13 bases lay between the germline ends. The length of the CDR3 is 14 residues. The CDR3 nucleotides are TGTGCCAGCAGTAATCCGGGAGTCCCCTACGAGCAGTACTTC. This codes for CASSNPGVPYEQYF.

This chain links TRBV1 with TRBJ2-5; the table names TRBD2, a call not compared with the DNA. TRBV1 is flagged as a pseudogene. The CDR3 is made up of 17 amino acids. Here the CDR3 reads CTSSPGLAGGPWETQYF. Here the CDR3 DNA reads TGCACCAGCAGCCCGGGACTAGCGGGAGGGCCCTGGGAGACCCAGTACTTC.

This sequence joins TRBV11-2 and TRBJ2-2, with 9 positions matching TRBD2. V dropped 6 bases and J dropped 12; count of bases not matched to a gene: 17. The CDR3 runs to 16 residues. In germline, CDR1 is SGHAT, CDR2 FQNNGV. CDR3 in amino acids: CASSPKTSGSIGKLFF. CDR3 DNA: TGTGCCAGCAGTCCTAAAACTAGCGGGTCGATCGGAAAGCTGTTTTTT.

CDR3 nucleotide sequence: TGTGCCAGCAGCTTAGGGGGACTAGCGGGAGATTTGAATGAGCAGTTCTTC. Translation: CASSLGGLAGDLNEQFF. The genes are TRBV7-9 and TRBJ2-1; 14 bases agree with TRBD2. The germline V gene encodes CDR1 SEHNR and CDR2 FQNEAQ (reference sequence). This CDR3 contains 17 residues. Germline trimming cut 1 base from V and 7 bases from J; bases unmatched to any gene: 6.

V is TRBV28 and J is TRBJ2-1, with 8 bases lining up with TRBD1. CDR1 and CDR2 (germline): MDHEN, SYDVKM. The CDR3 totals 17 residues. J lost 10 bases, V lost 5 bases, and 19 bases had no gene match. CDR3 protein: CASSPSKGTGAESEQFF. The CDR3 bases are TGTGCCAGCAGTCCCTCGAAAGGGACAGGTGCCGAAAGCGAGCAGTTCTTC.

The chain links TRBV10-1 to TRBJ2-2, with D unresolved. The V gene lost 3 bases and the J gene lost 2 bases, with 10 bases spanning the gap. The germline gives CDR1 WNHNN, CDR2 SYGVQD (reference sequence). The CDR3 is 15 residues long. The CDR3 here is CASSDRQKNTGELFF. In nucleotides, the CDR3 is TGCGCCAGCAGTGATCGGCAGAAAAACACCGGGGAGCTGTTTTTT.

The chain uses TRBV19 and TRBJ2-7; tentative D call: TRBD2 (6 bases). V lost 3 bases and J 2 bases, leaving 20 bases between the germline ends. The CDR3 covers 17 residues. Germline V gene sequence: CDR1 LNHDA, CDR2 SQIVND (reference sequence). The CDR3 DNA reads TGTGCCAGTAGTATGAGGTCGGGGGATGGTCGGACCTACGAGCAGTACTTC. It encodes CASSMRSGDGRTYEQYF.

V usage is TRBV2 and J usage is TRBJ2-2; the D call may be TRBD1 or TRBD2 (5 bases each). CDR1 SNHLY and CDR2 FYNNEI come from the germline V gene. The ends were cut back, 6 bases at V and 7 bases at J, with 6 bases in the middle. The CDR3 runs to 11 residues. CDR3 protein: CASRGVGELFF. In DNA, the CDR3 is TGTGCCAGCAGGGGGGTCGGGGAGCTGTTTTTT. Based on the CDR3 plus reference TRBV2 and TRBJ2-2, the full variable domain is EPEVTQTPSHQVTQMGQEVILRCVPISNHLYFYWYRQILGQKVEFLVSFYNNEISEKSEIFDDQFSVERPDGSNFTLKIRSTKLEDSAMYFCASRGVGELFFGEGSRLTVL.

The chain recombines TRBV7-6 with TRBJ1-4; tentatively, D is TRBD1 (5 bases). In germline, CDR1 is SGHVS, CDR2 FNYEAQ. The CDR3 totals 14 residues. V lost 5 bases and J 8 bases, leaving 15 bases between the germline ends. The CDR3 DNA is TGTGCCAGCAGCCGAAATACAGGAGGAGAAAAACTGTTTTTT. Translating it yields CASSRNTGGEKLFF.

The chain couples TRBV5-5 to TRBJ1-5; D possibly corresponds to TRBD1 (5 bases). The CDR3 consists of 15 residues. Between the trimmed V and J ends, which lost 5 bases and 2 bases, there was a span of 14 bases. Germline V CDR1 and CDR2: SGHKS, YYEKEE (reference sequence). The CDR3 region is CASSPQGLGNQPQHF. The CDR3 nucleotides are TGTGCCAGCAGTCCCCAGGGACTGGGCAATCAGCCCCAGCATTTT.

V and J are TRBV27 and TRBJ1-3, with unresolved D. The V gene's germline CDR1 is MNHEY and CDR2 SMNVEV (reference sequence). The CDR3 runs 15 residues. With 5 bases removed from V and 0 bases from J, the gap between germline ends came to 11 bases. This CDR3 is CASSTKHHSGNTIYF. The DNA for the CDR3 is TGTGCCAGCAGTACTAAACACCACTCTGGAAACACCATATATTTT.

The rearrangement joins TRBV7-2 to TRBJ2-7; 8 positions match TRBD2. Trimming at V came to 5 bases and at J to 1 base, leaving 7 bases not matched to a gene. The CDR3 runs to 15 residues. Germline CDR1 and CDR2: SGHTA and FQGNSA. CDR3 in amino acids: CASSRQAGGSYEQYF. Here the CDR3 DNA reads TGTGCCAGCAGCCGTCAGGCGGGAGGTTCCTACGAGCAGTACTTC.

The CDR3 nucleotides read TGCAGCACAAAAGCGCGGATGAACACTGAAGCTTTCTTT. This translates into CSTKARMNTEAFF. The rearrangement joins TRBV29-1 to TRBJ1-1; D not certain. Per the germline V gene, CDR1 is SQVTM and CDR2 is ANQGSEA. V lost 8 bases, J lost 0 bases, and 13 bases lay in between. The CDR3 is 13 amino acids.

The chain recombines TRBV28 with TRBJ2-1; no clear D. Germline values: CDR1 MDHEN, CDR2 SYDVKM. The CDR3 sequence is 14 residues long. The V gene lost 7 bases and the J gene lost 2 bases, with 12 bases spanning the gap. The CDR3 DNA sequence: TGTGCCAGCACCCCCGGGCTGGCCTACAATGAGCAGTTCTTC. It translates to CASTPGLAYNEQFF.

The rearrangement joins TRBV27 to TRBJ1-2; 9 nucleotides line up with TRBD1. CDR3 length equals 16 residues. Trimming cost V 4 bases and J 3 bases; bases outside gene matches: 9. Germline CDR1 MNHEY, CDR2 SMNVEV (reference sequence). The CDR3 DNA reads as TGTGCCAGCAGTTCCCCCTGGACAGGGGAGGACTATGGCTACACCTTC. Protein sequence: CASSSPWTGEDYGYTF.

This chain joins TRBV7-9 and TRBJ2-5; either TRBD1 or TRBD2 may supply D (5 bases each). CDR1 SEHNR and CDR2 FQNEAQ come from the germline V gene (reference sequence). The CDR3 covers 16 residues. Deletions cut 2 bases from V and 5 bases from J, with 18 bases between. CDR3 in DNA: TGTGCCAGCAGCTTAAGGCCCGGGACGCCCTGGGAGACCCAGTACTTC. Its protein product is CASSLRPGTPWETQYF.

This chain links TRBV28 with TRBJ2-2; maybe TRBD1 (6 bases). The V end lost 7 bases, the J end lost 7 bases, and 13 bases lay between the germline ends. Germline V gene sequence: CDR1 MDHEN, CDR2 SYDVKM. This CDR3 spans 13 amino acids. The chain's CDR3 is CASIQQGIGELFF. The CDR3 region has the DNA TGTGCCAGCATCCAACAGGGAATCGGGGAGCTGTTTTTT.

This rearrangement joins TRBV7-7 to TRBJ2-1, with 7 bases lining up with TRBD2. This CDR3 is built from 13 residues. Trimming took 4 bases from V and 6 from J; bases not matched to a gene: 3. CDR1 is SSHAT, CDR2 FNYEAQ, per germline (reference sequence). This CDR3 is CASSSGLVNEQFF. The CDR3 nucleotides read TGTGCCAGCAGCTCTGGACTAGTCAATGAGCAGTTCTTC. Full variable domain (remainder filled in from reference TRBV7-7 and TRBJ2-1): GAGVSQSPRYKVTKRGQDVTLRCDPISSHATLYWYQQALGQGPEFLTYFNYEAQPDKSGLPSDRFSAERPEGSISTLTIQRTEQRDSAMYRCASSSGLVNEQFFGPGTRLTVL.

V usage is TRBV5-1 and J usage is TRBJ2-1, with 9 bases fitting TRBD1. With V trimmed by 8 bases and J by 6 bases, 9 bases remained unmatched. The CDR3 consists of 14 residues. Germline V gene data show CDR1 as SGHRS and CDR2 as YFSETQ. CDR3 DNA sequence: TGCGCCAGTGCTCGGGACAGGGTGTCCAATGAGCAGTTCTTC. The encoded protein is CASARDRVSNEQFF.

This chain connects TRBV2 to TRBJ2-2; D gene unclear. The V end lost 4 bases, the J end lost 13 bases, and 10 bases lay between the germline ends. The CDR3 has 11 residues. The germline CDR1 and CDR2 sequences are SNHLY and FYNNEI. CDR3 in DNA: TGTGCCAGCAGTGGGATGGGTGGGCTGTTTTTT. Its translation is CASSGMGGLFF.

The rearrangement links TRBV19 to TRBJ1-5, with 10 bases aligning to TRBD1. This CDR3 has 16 residues. Germline assignment: CDR1 LNHDA and CDR2 SQIVND (reference sequence). The ends lost 5 bases at V and 4 bases at J; junction bases unmatched: 8. CDR3 DNA sequence: TGTGCCAGTAGTCCCCTTGGGGACAGGGGAAATCAGCCCCAGCATTTT. It is translated as CASSPLGDRGNQPQHF.

The chain carries TRBV27 and TRBJ1-5, with D unclear. This CDR3 contains 12 residues. The V gene lost 8 bases and the J gene lost 4 bases, with 9 bases spanning the gap. Germline CDR1 reads MNHEY; CDR2 reads SMNVEV (reference sequence). The CDR3, as DNA: TGTGCCAGCCGCGTAGGGAATCAGCCCCAGCATTTT. Protein sequence: CASRVGNQPQHF.

This rearrangement joins TRBV5-4 to TRBJ2-1; D gene uncertain. Germline CDR1 is SGHNT and CDR2 is YYREEE (reference sequence). V lost 0 bases and J lost 15, with 13 bases in between. The CDR3 runs to 12 residues. The chain's CDR3 is CASSLDRSYSFF. The CDR3 nucleotides are TGTGCCAGCAGCTTGGACCGCAGCTATTCGTTCTTC. Using reference TRBV5-4 and TRBJ2-1 for the parts outside the CDR3, the full variable domain is ETGVTQSPTHLIKTRGQQVTLRCSSQSGHNTVSWYQQALGQGPQFIFQYYREEENGRGNFPPRFSGLQFPNYSSELNVNALELDDSALYLCASSLDRSYSFFGPGTRLTVL.

The chain joins TRBV7-2 to TRBJ2-4; unclear D gene. Germline V gene sequence: CDR1 SGHTA, CDR2 FQGNSA. CDR3 length: 14 residues. Trimming removed 5 bases from V and 9 bases from J, with 17 bases in between. CDR3 bases: TGTGCCAGCAGCCCCTGGTCCCCCAAAGGCATTCAGTACTTC. Protein sequence: CASSPWSPKGIQYF.

The chain employs TRBV14 and TRBJ1-3; 7 bases map to TRBD1. This CDR3 contains 14 residues. Losses at the gene ends were 6 bases for V and 1 base for J; bases not matched to a gene: 3. The germline CDR1 and CDR2 sequences are SGHDN and FVKESK. CDR3 residues: CASSRQGSGNTIYF. In nucleotides, the CDR3 is TGTGCCAGCAGTCGACAGGGATCTGGAAACACCATATATTTT.